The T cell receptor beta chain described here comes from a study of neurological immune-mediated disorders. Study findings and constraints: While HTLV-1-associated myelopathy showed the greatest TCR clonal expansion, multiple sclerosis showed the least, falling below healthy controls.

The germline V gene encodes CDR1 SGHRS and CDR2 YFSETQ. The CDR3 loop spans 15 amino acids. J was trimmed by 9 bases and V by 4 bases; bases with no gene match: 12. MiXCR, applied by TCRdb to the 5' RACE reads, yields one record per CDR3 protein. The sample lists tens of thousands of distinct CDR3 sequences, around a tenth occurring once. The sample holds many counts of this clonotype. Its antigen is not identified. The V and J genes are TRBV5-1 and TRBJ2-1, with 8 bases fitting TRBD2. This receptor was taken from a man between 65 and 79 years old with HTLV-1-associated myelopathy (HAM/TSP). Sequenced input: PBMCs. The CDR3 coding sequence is TGCGCCAGCAGCCCGATCCTCGGGAGGGGTTTTGAGCAGTTCTTC. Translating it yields CASSPILGRGFEQFF.